A single sample is the source of the 20 T cell receptor beta chains below, sequenced in a study of T cell changes during pregnancy in multiple sclerosis. The table came from immunoSEQ multiplex PCR; TCRdb's copy has only in-frame clones and leaves some out. Of 20,000 or so clones in the sample, about nine tenths were seen once. The sample here was CD8+ T cells from peripheral blood mononuclear cells, taken in the third trimester of pregnancy. These receptors were taken from a female donor in good health, enrolled as a control in a pregnancy study.

The chain employs TRBV30 and TRBJ2-7; TRBD1 matches 7 bases. The CDR3 is 15 residues long. V lost 2 bases to trimming and J lost 4 bases; unmatched junction nucleotides: 11. Germline V gives CDR1 GTSNPN, CDR2 SVGIG (reference sequence). CDR3 amino acids: CAWSLARGTAYEQYF. DNA of the CDR3: TGTGCCTGGAGTTTAGCGAGGGGGACAGCTTACGAGCAGTACTTC.

This clone was detected once. The chain combines TRBV9 with TRBJ1-2, with TRBD1 identical over 12 bases. CDR3 size: 15 residues. J gave up 8 bases and V 4 bases, and 9 bases lay outside the gene matches. Germline V gives CDR1 SGDLS, CDR2 YYNGEE. The CDR3: CASSYGTGTGGGYTF. Written as DNA, the CDR3 is TGTGCCAGCAGCTACGGGACAGGGACAGGGGGCGGCTACACCTTC.

The gene calls are TRBV10-3 and TRBJ1-1; D remains unclear. The ends were cut back, 10 bases at V and 5 bases at J, with 11 bases in the middle. Germline values: CDR1 ENHRY, CDR2 SYGVKD. The CDR3 is 11 residues long. In DNA form, the CDR3 reads TGTGCCACCGCCGGAGGGACTGAAGCTTTCTTT. This gives the protein CATAGGTEAFF.

The chain uses TRBV7-9 and TRBJ1-6, with TRBD1 matching 9 bases. Trimming at V came to 3 bases and at J to 10 bases, leaving 10 bases not matched to a gene. The CDR3 extends over 16 amino acids. Germline-derived CDR1 and CDR2 are SEHNR and FQNEAQ (reference sequence). The CDR3 sequence: CASSFAGTGFESPLHF. The CDR3 DNA follows: TGTGCCAGCAGCTTTGCCGGGACAGGGTTTGAATCACCCCTCCACTTT.

This chain links TRBV5-5 with TRBJ1-1; D possibly corresponds to TRBD1 (6 bases). Germline V gene lookup returns CDR1 SGHKS and CDR2 YYEKEE (reference sequence). V lost 2 bases and J 5 bases, leaving 22 bases between the germline ends. This CDR3 has 17 amino acids. The CDR3, as DNA: TGTGCCAGCAGCTTCTCCACTACTCACAGGGAGGGGACTGAAGCTTTCTTT. Translating it yields CASSFSTTHREGTEAFF.

CDR3: CASSSRTLGADTQYF. The CDR3 coding sequence is TGTGCCAGCAGTTCTCGGACCCTAGGGGCAGATACGCAGTATTTT. This chain joins TRBV7-9 and TRBJ2-3; the D gene is possibly TRBD1 (5 bases). The CDR3 has 15 residues. CDR1 is SEHNR and CDR2 is FQNEAQ in the germline V gene (reference sequence). The V end lost 6 bases, the J end lost 4 bases, and 17 bases lay between the germline ends.

The chain recombines TRBV27 with TRBJ1-5; no clear D. V lost 3 bases to trimming and J lost 5 bases, with 8 bases between them. CDR1 MNHEY and CDR2 SMNVEV come from the germline V gene (reference sequence). The CDR3 loop spans 13 amino acids. The CDR3 spells CASSLEVDQPQHF. The CDR3 DNA sequence: TGTGCCAGCAGTTTGGAGGTGGATCAGCCCCAGCATTTT.

The chain carries TRBV13 and TRBJ1-1; tentative D call: TRBD1 (5 bases). CDR3 length equals 15 residues. The V end was cut by 0 bases, the J end by 10 bases, with 18 bases between. The germline V gene encodes CDR1 PRHDT and CDR2 FYEKMQ (reference sequence). This CDR3 is CASSLGGQGGERAFF. CDR3 bases: TGTGCCAGCAGCTTAGGCGGGCAAGGAGGGGAGAGAGCTTTCTTT. Supplemented by reference TRBV13 and TRBJ1-1, the full variable domain reads AAGVIQSPRHLIKEKRETATLKCYPIPRHDTVYWYQQGPGQDPQFLISFYEKMQSDKGSIPDRFSAQQFSDYHSELNMSSLELGDSALYFCASSLGGQGGERAFFGQGTRLTVV.

The V and J genes are TRBV5-8 and TRBJ2-3, with D unclear. Germline V CDR1 and CDR2: SGHTS, YDEGEE. The CDR3 sequence is 14 residues long. V shed 3 bases and J shed 5 bases, with 13 bases lying between them. CDR3 region: CASSSSVYLDTQYF. DNA for the CDR3: TGTGCCAGCAGCTCCTCCGTCTACCTAGATACGCAGTATTTT.

This chain uses TRBV2 with TRBJ2-1; possible D gene TRBD2, 6 bases. The germline gives CDR1 SNHLY, CDR2 FYNNEI. The CDR3 consists of 14 residues. V was shortened by 6 bases and J by 2 bases, with 11 bases between the two germline ends. The CDR3 nucleotides read TGTGCCAGCAGGGCGGGACGAGCCTACAATGAGCAGTTCTTC. As protein: CASRAGRAYNEQFF.

The chain links TRBV7-9 to TRBJ2-5, with D possibly being TRBD2 (6 bases). The CDR3 runs 12 residues. Trimming left V 8 bases short and J 1 base short, with 8 bases between. The germline gives CDR1 SEHNR, CDR2 FQNEAQ (reference sequence). The CDR3 region is CASGGGQETQYF. The CDR3 nucleotides are TGTGCCAGCGGGGGAGGCCAAGAGACCCAGTACTTC.

V and J are TRBV10-3 and TRBJ1-5; TRBD1 matches at 9 bases. This CDR3 contains 15 residues. Germline values: CDR1 ENHRY, CDR2 SYGVKD. V lost 4 bases, J lost 3 bases, and 4 bases stayed unmatched. CDR3 in DNA: TGTGCCATCAGTGGGGGACAGGGTGACAATCAGCCCCAGCATTTT. Translation: CAISGGQGDNQPQHF.

The chain employs TRBV7-3 and TRBJ1-2, with 10 nucleotides matching TRBD1. The germline gives CDR1 SGHTA, CDR2 FQGTGA. This CDR3 comprises 16 residues. V lost 5 bases and J lost 3; bases outside the gene matches: 9. Here the CDR3 DNA reads TGTGCCAGCAGCCCATCCGGGACAGGGGCGTACTATGGCTACACCTTC. Translating it yields CASSPSGTGAYYGYTF.

The chain carries TRBV9 and TRBJ2-7; weak D call: TRBD1 (6 bases). CDR1 is SGDLS and CDR2 is YYNGEE in the germline V gene. V lost 0 bases to trimming and J lost 0 bases, with 7 bases between them. This CDR3 is 14 amino acids long. The CDR3 protein is CASSVGTASYEQYF. CDR3 sequence (DNA): TGTGCCAGCAGCGTAGGGACAGCCTCCTACGAGCAGTACTTC. Variable domain in full (rest from reference TRBV9 and TRBJ2-7): DSGVTQTPKHLITATGQRVTLRCSPRSGDLSVYWYQQSLDQGLQFLIQYYNGEERAKGNILERFSAQQFPDLHSELNLSSLELGDSALYFCASSVGTASYEQYFGPGTRLTVT.

This clone is medium-sized by share. The chain combines TRBV7-9 with TRBJ2-5, with D maybe TRBD1 (7 bases). The germline V and J ends were trimmed by 0 bases and 3 bases, with 17 bases remaining between them. Germline CDR1 SEHNR, CDR2 FQNEAQ (reference sequence). The CDR3 is 17 residues long. CDR3 bases: TGTGCCAGCAGCTTAGCGCTAGGCAGGGGGGTAGAAGAGACCCAGTACTTC. This codes for CASSLALGRGVEETQYF.

J is TRBJ1-1 and V is TRBV19, with D possibly being TRBD1 (5 bases). V lost 5 bases and J lost 1, with 8 bases in between. This CDR3 region has 13 residues. The V gene's germline CDR1 is LNHDA and CDR2 SQIVND (reference sequence). The CDR3 spells CASSEQENTEAFF. The CDR3 coding sequence is TGTGCCAGTAGTGAACAGGAGAACACTGAAGCTTTCTTT.

The count of this clone is one. V usage is TRBV4-1 and J usage is TRBJ2-3; TRBD1 matches 8 bases. CDR1 and CDR2 from the germline V gene are MGHRA and YSYEKL. This CDR3 has 17 amino acids. After removal of 0 bases from V and 7 bases from J, the junction contained 12 bases not matched to a gene. CDR3 DNA sequence: TGCGCCAGCAGCCAAGATCCAAGGACAGGGACGAGGTATACGCAGTATTTT. Its translation: CASSQDPRTGTRYTQYF.

The chain uses TRBV5-1 and TRBJ1-6; D may be TRBD1 (6 bases). Trimming shortened V by 0 bases and J by 10 bases, and 8 bases separated the two germline ends. The CDR3 is 13 residues long. Germline CDR1 is SGHRS and CDR2 is YFSETQ. CDR3 sequence reads: CASSLDRVSPLHF. In DNA form, the CDR3 reads TGCGCCAGCAGCTTGGACAGGGTCTCACCCCTCCACTTT.

This clone was seen only once. The rearrangement joins TRBV30 to TRBJ2-1, with TRBD1 identical over 8 bases. The V segment lost 5 bases and the J segment 7 bases; nucleotides outside the gene matches: 13. Germline V gene sequence: CDR1 GTSNPN, CDR2 SVGIG (reference sequence). This CDR3 is 15 amino acids long. The CDR3 DNA follows: TGTGCCTGGCATCCTCGGGACAGGCGTGGGAATGAGCAGTTCTTC. This encodes CAWHPRDRRGNEQFF.

This chain joins TRBV6-5 and TRBJ2-1, with D possibly matching TRBD2 (5 bases). Germline V gives CDR1 MNHEY, CDR2 SVGAGI. The CDR3 totals 13 residues. V was trimmed by 6 bases and J by 2 bases, leaving 8 bases between them. The CDR3 DNA sequence: TGTGCCAGCAGCCCCGGGGCCTACAATGAGCAGTTCTTC. It codes for CASSPGAYNEQFF.